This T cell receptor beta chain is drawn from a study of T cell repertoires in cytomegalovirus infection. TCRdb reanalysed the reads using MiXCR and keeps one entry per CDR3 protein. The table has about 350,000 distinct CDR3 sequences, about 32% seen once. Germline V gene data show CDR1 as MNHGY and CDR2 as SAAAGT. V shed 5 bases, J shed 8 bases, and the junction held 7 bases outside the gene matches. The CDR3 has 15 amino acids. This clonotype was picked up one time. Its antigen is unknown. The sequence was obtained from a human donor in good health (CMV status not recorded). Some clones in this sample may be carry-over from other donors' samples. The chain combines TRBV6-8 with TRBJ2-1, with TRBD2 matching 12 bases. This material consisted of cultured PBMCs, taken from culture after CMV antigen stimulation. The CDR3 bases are TGTGCCAGCAGTGAGACTAGCGGGAGTATCTATGAGCAGTTCTTC. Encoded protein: CASSETSGSIYEQFF.